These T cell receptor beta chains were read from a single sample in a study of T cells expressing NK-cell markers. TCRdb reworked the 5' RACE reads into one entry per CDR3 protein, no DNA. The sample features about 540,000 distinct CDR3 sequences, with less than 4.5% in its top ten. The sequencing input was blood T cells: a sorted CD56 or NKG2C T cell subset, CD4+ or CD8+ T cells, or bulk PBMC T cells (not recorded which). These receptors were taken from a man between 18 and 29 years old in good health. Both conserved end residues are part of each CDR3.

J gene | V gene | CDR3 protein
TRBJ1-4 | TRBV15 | CATSRPLGENEKLFF
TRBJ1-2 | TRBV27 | CASSSGTGYSYGYTF
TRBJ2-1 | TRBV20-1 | CSAPQRAGGPSRNNEQFF
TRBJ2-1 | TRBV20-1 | CSASRSPSEDEQFF
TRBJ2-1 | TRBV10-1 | CASRSAGGEQFF
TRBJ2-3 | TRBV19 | CASSMVQPRTDTQYF
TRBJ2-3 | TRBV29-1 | CSVASTGNGVHKTDTQYF
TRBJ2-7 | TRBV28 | CASSSGLAEGVSYEQYF
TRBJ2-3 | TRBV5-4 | CASSLKTSPTQYF
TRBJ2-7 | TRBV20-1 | CSANAGGLSIYEQYF
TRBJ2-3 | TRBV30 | CAWSYERIRGDTQYF
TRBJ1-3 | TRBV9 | CASSSRGDSAGNTIYF
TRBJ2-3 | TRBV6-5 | CASSSNGARGRTDTQYF
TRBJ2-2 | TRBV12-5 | CASGFYIGGTSGANTGELFF
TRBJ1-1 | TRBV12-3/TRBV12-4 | CASRPGTLSSEAFF
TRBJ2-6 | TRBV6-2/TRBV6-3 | CASSQTSPGANVLTF
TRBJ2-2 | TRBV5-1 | CASSVVPQGNTGELFF